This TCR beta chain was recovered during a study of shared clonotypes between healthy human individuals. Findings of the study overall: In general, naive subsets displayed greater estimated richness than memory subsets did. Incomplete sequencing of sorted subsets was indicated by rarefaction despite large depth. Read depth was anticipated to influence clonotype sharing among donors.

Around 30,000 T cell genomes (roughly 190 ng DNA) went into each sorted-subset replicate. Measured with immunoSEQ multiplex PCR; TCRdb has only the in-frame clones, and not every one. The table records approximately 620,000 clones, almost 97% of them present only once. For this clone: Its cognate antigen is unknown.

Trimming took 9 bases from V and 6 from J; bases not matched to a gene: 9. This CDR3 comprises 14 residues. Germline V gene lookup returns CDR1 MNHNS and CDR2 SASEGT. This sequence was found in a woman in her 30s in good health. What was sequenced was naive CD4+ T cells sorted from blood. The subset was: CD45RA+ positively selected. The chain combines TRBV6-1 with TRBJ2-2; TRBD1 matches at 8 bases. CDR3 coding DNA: TGTGCCAGTTACTTACCGACAGGGGCCGGGGAGCTGTTTTTT. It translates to CASYLPTGAGELFF.